The present T cell receptor beta chain was sequenced within a study of blood T cells in healthy people across ages. A second PCR of about 7 to 11 cycles used a sample-barcoded 5' primer and a J-beta primer mix. TCRdb re-derived calls from the 5' RACE reads in MiXCR, one entry per CDR3 protein. The sample yields 750,000 to 1,000,000 distinct CDR3 sequences, 29% seen once. Trimming stripped 0 bases from V and 2 bases from J, with 8 bases between. Germline values: CDR1 LGHNA, CDR2 YSLEER. The CDR3 sequence is 15 residues long. These data were likewise used in another study, on T cells of mothers and their children. That study adds: Thymic selection shapes TCR recombination output in related pairs, and it does so similarly in unrelated pairs.

This chain uses TRBV4-3 with TRBJ1-3, with unresolved D. This sequence originates from a woman aged 40 to 49 in good health. What was sequenced was blood. The DNA for the CDR3 is TGCGCCAGCAGCCAAGACGGAGGGCCTGGAAACACCATATATTTT. The encoded protein is CASSQDGGPGNTIYF.